The T cell receptor (beta chain) under discussion was sequenced for a study of T cells after yellow fever vaccination. Study-wide points: Abundant contaminating clonotypes from the bulk population could appear in FACS-sorted repertoires. Weaker overall was a secondary response that nonetheless peaked faster, on day 5 versus 15.

Comments on this clonotype: Its target is not known.

From the 5' RACE reads, TCRdb called clonotypes with MiXCR, one entry per CDR3 protein. The data contain 620,000 or so distinct CDR3 sequences, 9% to 15% of them singletons. V shed 4 bases and J 3 bases; nucleotides not matched to a gene: 3. Per the germline V gene, CDR1 is LGHDT and CDR2 is YNNKEL (reference sequence). The CDR3 consists of 13 residues. The source was PBMCs, collected on the day of the yellow fever booster vaccination. The TCR was taken from a man aged 25-45 years who received the YFV17D yellow fever vaccine. The V call is TRBV3-1, the J call TRBJ2-7, with 7 bases aligning to TRBD2. The CDR3 region has the DNA TGTGCCAGCAGCCGAGGGACTATCTACGAGCAGTACTTC. It translates to CASSRGTIYEQYF.